This T cell receptor (beta chain) emerged from a study of blood T cell repertoires in COVID-19. Some clones are missing from TCRdb's copy, which holds only in-frame ones; the method was immunoSEQ multiplex PCR. The table lists 120,000 to 150,000 clones, 80% of them singletons, with approximately 5% in the top ten. Per the germline V gene, CDR1 is LNHDA and CDR2 is SQIVND (reference sequence). This CDR3 comprises 16 residues. Trimming removed 2 bases at V and 0 bases at J, with 11 bases between. The receptor comes from a woman aged 45-59 years with acute or convalescent COVID-19. Sequenced input: peripheral blood. The chain combines TRBV19 with TRBJ1-3; D might be TRBD1 (5 bases). CDR3 sequence reads: CASSIKGGGSGNTIYF. The DNA of the CDR3 is TGTGCCAGTAGTATAAAGGGCGGGGGCTCTGGAAACACCATATATTTT. The whole variable domain, filled in from reference TRBV19 and TRBJ1-3, reads DGGITQSPKYLFRKEGQNVTLSCEQNLNHDAMYWYRQDPGQGLRLIYYSQIVNDFQKGDIAEGYSVSREKKESFPLTVTSAQKNPTAFYLCASSIKGGGSGNTIYFGEGSWLTVV.